Presented here are 2 T cell receptor beta chains from one specimen sequenced in a study of blood T cell repertoires in COVID-19. Repertoires were generated with immunoSEQ multiplex PCR, while TCRdb's copy carries only in-frame clones and drops some. In the table there are 150,000 or so clones, around 83% of which are singletons. The sample comprised peripheral blood. These receptors came from a man between 18 and 35 years old with acute or convalescent COVID-19.

This chain uses TRBV7-9 with TRBJ1-1; 10 nucleotides match TRBD1. Trimming cost V 8 bases and J 4 bases; bases outside gene matches: 16. The germline V gene encodes CDR1 SEHNR and CDR2 FQNEAQ (reference sequence). This CDR3 is built from 17 residues. CDR3 bases: TGTGCCAGCGACGCTAGGGGGGACAGGGGAAGGAGCACTGAAGCTTTCTTT. Residues: CASDARGDRGRSTEAFF.

V and J are TRBV7-6 and TRBJ1-5; D not resolved. The germline V gene has CDR1 SGHVS and CDR2 FNYEAQ. The CDR3 extends over 15 amino acids. Trimming took off 2 bases at V and 7 bases at J, with 15 bases between the two ends. CDR3 amino acids: CASSLISGPGQPQHF. CDR3 coding DNA: TGTGCCAGCAGCTTAATTAGTGGGCCAGGACAGCCCCAGCATTTT.